Sequencing of this TCR beta chain was carried out in a study of vaccination and CD4 T cells after COVID-19. Across the whole study: Post-vaccine sample collection happened at a median of roughly 72 days after dose two, ranging 14 to 241.

Regarding this clonotype: Its specificity is not known.

Study-level points and caveats: Convalescent patients' median share of reactive clones seen only post-vaccination was around 84%.

A single record per CDR3 protein comes from TCRdb applying MiXCR to the PCR reads. The profile shows some 14,000 distinct CDR3 sequences, 65% to 70% of them singletons. V lost 8 bases to trimming and J lost 3 bases; unmatched junction nucleotides: 7. Germline V lookup: CDR1 MNHNS, CDR2 SASEGT. CDR3 length equals 14 residues. Sequencing used CD4+ T cells from blood, obtained after SARS-CoV-2 vaccination. This receptor was taken from a human donor who had recovered from COVID-19. The chain couples TRBV6-1 to TRBJ2-1; TRBD2 matches 7 bases. CDR3 residues: CASRRGRSYNEQFF. In DNA form, the CDR3 reads TGTGCCAGCCGGCGCGGGAGAAGCTACAATGAGCAGTTCTTC.